This T cell receptor beta chain was observed in a study of shared clonotypes between healthy human individuals. Across the whole study: Plates per donor: three CD4 naive, three CD4 memory, two CD8 naive, one CD8 memory.

The CDR3 totals 13 residues. V was clipped by 2 bases and J by 6 bases, with 8 bases between them. CDR1 is SGHTA, CDR2 FQGTGA, per germline. The investigators split CD4+ cells into a CD45RA+ naive subset and a CD45RA-negative memory subset. Deep level was the assay's run setting. Assay: immunoSEQ multiplex PCR; the TCRdb copy retains only in-frame clones and omits some. The data show approximately 1,500,000 clones, 95% to 99% seen once. Turning to this clone: The same CDR3 arises from other DNA sequences in this sample as well.

The chain uses TRBV7-3 and TRBJ2-1, with D tentatively TRBD1 (6 bases). The source of this sequence is a man aged 30-40 years in good health. Input material: naive CD4+ T cells sorted from blood. Subset of the sample: CD45RA+ positively selected. The CDR3 region is CASSLRGGNEQFF. In DNA, the CDR3 is TGTGCCAGCAGCTTACGAGGGGGCAATGAGCAGTTCTTC.